This T cell receptor (beta chain) was identified in a study of blood T cell repertoires in COVID-19. Study-wide background: Specimens from acute and convalescent COVID-19 originated in the United States, Italy and Spain. T cells, B-cell-depleted T cells, or PBMCs provided the cDNA or gDNA that served as material.

In the authors' workflow: From reference gene primer amplification, estimates of nucleated cell counts were derived. Data came from immunoSEQ multiplex PCR; TCRdb stores just in-frame clones and leaves some out. The D gene and trimming were derived from the DNA, and the V and J assignments and clone size from that table. The table includes over 150,000 clones, 88% detected once. The CDR3 contains 14 residues. CDR1 LGHNA and CDR2 YSLEER come from the germline V gene. Trimming shortened V by 0 bases and J by 6 bases, and 12 bases separated the two germline ends. The TCR sequence derives from a man aged 45-60 years who had recovered from COVID-19. This chain joins TRBV4-3 and TRBJ2-7, with D possibly TRBD2 on 7 matching bases. The source material was peripheral blood. This CDR3 reads CASSQEGGGGEQYF. CDR3 nucleotide sequence: TGCGCCAGCAGCCAAGAAGGGGGAGGGGGCGAGCAGTACTTC.